The source of this TCR beta chain is a study of somatic mutations in cytotoxic T cells in rheumatoid arthritis. Notes on the study in general: The study found that the largest CD8+ clone exceeded 20% of CD8+ cells in about an eighth of the roughly 60 patients.

Using positive magnetic bead selection on an AutoMACS, CD4+ and CD8+ cells were isolated, after which their purity was checked by flow cytometry. Generated by immunoSEQ multiplex PCR, the TCRdb table keeps only in-frame clones and is missing some. The repertoire has roughly 13,000 clones, approximately 80% of them found once; the top ten carry about 22%. CDR1 is SGDLS, CDR2 YYNGEE, per germline. This CDR3 has 12 amino acids. Trimming left V 1 base short and J 5 bases short, with 3 bases between. For this clone: Antigen specificity is unknown.

The rearrangement uses TRBV9 and TRBJ2-2; D is unclear. The sample comprised CD8+ T cells sorted from blood. The clonotype originates from an adult with rheumatoid arthritis. This CDR3 is CASSVKTGELFF. CDR3 nucleotides: TGTGCCAGCAGCGTAAAAACCGGGGAGCTGTTTTTT.